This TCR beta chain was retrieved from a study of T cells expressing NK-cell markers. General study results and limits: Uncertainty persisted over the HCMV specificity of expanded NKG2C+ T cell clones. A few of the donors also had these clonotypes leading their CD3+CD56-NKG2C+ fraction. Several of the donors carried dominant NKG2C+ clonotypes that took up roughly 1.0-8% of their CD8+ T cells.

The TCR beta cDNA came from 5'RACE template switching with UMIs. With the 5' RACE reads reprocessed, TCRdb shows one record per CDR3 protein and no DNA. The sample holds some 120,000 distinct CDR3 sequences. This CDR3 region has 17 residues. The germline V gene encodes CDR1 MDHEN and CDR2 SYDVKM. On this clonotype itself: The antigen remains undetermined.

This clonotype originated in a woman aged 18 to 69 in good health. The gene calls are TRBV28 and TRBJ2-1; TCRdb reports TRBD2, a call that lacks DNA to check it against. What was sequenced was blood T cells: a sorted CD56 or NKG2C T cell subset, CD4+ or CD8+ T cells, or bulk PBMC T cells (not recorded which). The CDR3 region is CASSLKLAGGPGAEQFF.